The 16 T cell receptor beta chains listed next were all sequenced from one sample in a study of blood T cell repertoires in COVID-19. Generated by immunoSEQ multiplex PCR, the TCRdb table keeps only in-frame clones and is missing some. The sample records a few hundred thousand clones, roughly 80% being singletons. Sequencing input: peripheral blood. These receptors originate from a woman aged 18-30 years with acute or convalescent COVID-19.

CDR3 region: CASSEPAYNEQFF. CDR3 DNA: TGTGCCAGCAGTGAGCCAGCCTACAATGAGCAGTTCTTC. This sequence joins TRBV2 and TRBJ2-1; D is unresolved. V dropped 3 bases and J dropped 2 bases, with 5 bases sitting between them. Germline V lookup: CDR1 SNHLY, CDR2 FYNNEI. The CDR3 is 13 residues long. The full variable domain, its missing parts supplied by reference TRBV2 and TRBJ2-1, is EPEVTQTPSHQVTQMGQEVILRCVPISNHLYFYWYRQILGQKVEFLVSFYNNEISEKSEIFDDQFSVERPDGSNFTLKIRSTKLEDSAMYFCASSEPAYNEQFFGPGTRLTVL.

The chain is built from TRBV5-6 and TRBJ2-7; TRBD1 matches at 9 bases. Germline V gene lookup returns CDR1 SGHDT and CDR2 YYEEEE. This CDR3 is 14 amino acids long. The junction had 3 bases not matched to a gene; V was cut back by 3 bases and J by 2 bases. CDR3 DNA sequence: TGTGCCAGCAGCTCCTGGGACAGGGCCTACGAGCAGTACTTC. Residues: CASSSWDRAYEQYF.

V is TRBV7-2 and J is TRBJ2-7; the match to TRBD2 covers 9 bases. CDR1 and CDR2 (germline): SGHTA, FQGNSA. Losses at the gene ends were 5 bases for V and 2 bases for J; bases not matched to a gene: 10. The CDR3 has 16 residues. CDR3 loop: CASSRRQTSGTYEQYF. CDR3 nucleotides: TGTGCCAGCAGCCGCCGGCAGACTAGCGGAACCTACGAGCAGTACTTC.

The rearrangement links TRBV19 to TRBJ2-1; D is uncertain. The CDR3 has 13 amino acids. CDR1 is LNHDA and CDR2 is SQIVND in the germline V gene (reference sequence). V dropped 5 bases and J dropped 1 base, with 6 bases sitting between them. The CDR3 sequence: CASSFPSYNEQFF. The DNA for the CDR3 is TGTGCCAGTAGTTTCCCGTCCTACAATGAGCAGTTCTTC.

The CDR3 loop is CASARQGVADTQYF. CDR3 in DNA: TGTGCCAGCGCGAGACAGGGAGTGGCAGATACGCAGTATTTT. The genes are TRBV5-4 and TRBJ2-3; 7 bases are a match to TRBD1. The trim removed 7 bases at V and 4 bases at J, leaving 9 bases unmatched. The CDR3 contains 14 residues. The germline V gene has CDR1 SGHNT and CDR2 YYREEE (reference sequence).

V is TRBV21-1 and J is TRBJ2-5; the D call of TRBD2 is as the table states it, not checked on the DNA. TRBV21-1 is classified as a pseudogene. The CDR3 consists of 18 residues. The CDR3 coding sequence is TGTGCCAGCAGCAAACCCCATAGCGGGAGGGGAGGAGTGGAGACCCAGTACTTC. Residues: CASSKPHSGRGGVETQYF.

The chain couples TRBV11-3 to TRBJ2-1, with 7 nucleotides matching TRBD2. The length of the CDR3 is 12 residues. V dropped 5 bases and J dropped 10; count of bases not matched to a gene: 5. Germline V gives CDR1 SGHNT, CDR2 YENEEA. The CDR3 DNA sequence: TGTGCCAGCAGCGGGCGGGGGAGGGAGCAGTTCTTC. As protein: CASSGRGREQFF.

V usage is TRBV6-5 and J usage is TRBJ2-7; 7 nucleotides align to TRBD2. Germline CDR1 reads MNHEY; CDR2 reads SVGAGI. The ends lost 4 bases at V and 0 bases at J; junction bases unmatched: 3. The CDR3 spans 14 residues. CDR3 sequence reads: CASSLGGISYEQYF. The CDR3 bases are TGTGCCAGCAGTTTGGGGGGGATCTCCTACGAGCAGTACTTC.

With respect to this clone: Other DNA variants within this sample encode the same CDR3. The J gene is TRBJ1-2, the V gene TRBV14; D gene unclear. Trimming took off 3 bases at V and 4 bases at J, with 6 bases between the two ends. Germline CDR1 is SGHDN and CDR2 is FVKESK. The CDR3 has 12 amino acids. The CDR3 DNA follows: TGTGCCAGCAGCCAGGGAGGCTATGGCTACACCTTC. Translation: CASSQGGYGYTF. Looking up the rest from reference TRBV14 and TRBJ1-2 gives the full variable domain: EAGVTQFPSHSVIEKGQTVTLRCDPISGHDNLYWYRRVMGKEIKFLLHFVKESKQDESGMPNNRFLAERTGGTYSTLKVQPAELEDSGVYFCASSQGGYGYTFGSGTRLTVV.

V gene TRBV4-3 combines with J gene TRBJ2-1; possibly TRBD2 for D (6 bases). Germline CDR1 and CDR2: LGHNA and YSLEER. This CDR3 is 15 amino acids long. The germline V and J ends were trimmed by 0 bases and 8 bases, with 14 bases remaining between them. The CDR3 DNA sequence: TGCGCCAGCAGCCAAGAGGCGACGCCGGGGGATGAGCAGTTCTTC. Protein: CASSQEATPGDEQFF.

This chain joins TRBV6-1 and TRBJ2-7; D might be TRBD1 (6 bases). V lost 0 bases to trimming and J lost 3 bases, with 12 bases between them. The CDR3 is made up of 15 amino acids. CDR1 MNHNS and CDR2 SASEGT come from the germline V gene. CDR3 nucleotides: TGTGCCAGCAGTGAAGCGCGGCAGGGGATCTACGAGCAGTACTTC. It encodes CASSEARQGIYEQYF.

The genes are TRBV18 and TRBJ2-1, with 10 bases aligning to TRBD2. The CDR3 sequence is 14 residues long. The germline V gene has CDR1 KGHSH and CDR2 LQKENI. After removal of 1 base from V and 10 bases from J, the junction contained 4 bases not matched to a gene. For the CDR3, the DNA is TGTGCCAGCTCACCACTAGCGGGAGGTCCCGAGCAGTTCTTC. It codes for CASSPLAGGPEQFF.

The J gene is TRBJ1-3, the V gene TRBV3-1 (or the pseudogene TRBV3-2); D not certain. This CDR3 is built from 13 residues. Germline CDR1 is LGHDT and CDR2 is YNNKEL (reference sequence). The V and J ends lost 8 bases and 4 bases respectively, with 12 bases between them. CDR3 sequence (DNA): TGTGCCAGCGAGAGCGCGGGAGGAAACACCATATATTTT. Its protein is CASESAGGNTIYF.

The chain has TRBV27 and TRBJ2-7; 7 bases are shared with TRBD2. The CDR3 covers 15 residues. Trimming removed 8 bases from V and 3 bases from J; junction bases left unmatched: 13. Per the germline V gene, CDR1 is MNHEY and CDR2 is SMNVEV (reference sequence). CDR3 nucleotide sequence: TGTGCCAGCGGCCCACGGGGGGACTATATCTACGAGCAGTACTTC. It specifies CASGPRGDYIYEQYF.

This clone showed up just once. The V gene is TRBV7-8, the J gene TRBJ2-7; TRBD2 matches at 7 bases. Germline V gives CDR1 SGHVS, CDR2 FQNEAQ. V shed 5 bases, J shed 3 bases, and the junction held 10 bases outside the gene matches. The CDR3 has 15 amino acids. The CDR3 is CASSALAGEFYEQYF. In nucleotides, the CDR3 is TGTGCCAGCAGCGCTCTCGCGGGAGAGTTCTACGAGCAGTACTTC.

The chain employs TRBV19 and TRBJ1-5; D is unresolved. Trimming pared 7 bases from V and 0 bases from J, leaving 13 bases between. There are 15 residues in the CDR3. Germline CDR1 LNHDA, CDR2 SQIVND (reference sequence). The CDR3 region has the DNA TGTGCCAGTACACAGAAGGATTATAGCAATCAGCCCCAGCATTTT. This translates into CASTQKDYSNQPQHF.